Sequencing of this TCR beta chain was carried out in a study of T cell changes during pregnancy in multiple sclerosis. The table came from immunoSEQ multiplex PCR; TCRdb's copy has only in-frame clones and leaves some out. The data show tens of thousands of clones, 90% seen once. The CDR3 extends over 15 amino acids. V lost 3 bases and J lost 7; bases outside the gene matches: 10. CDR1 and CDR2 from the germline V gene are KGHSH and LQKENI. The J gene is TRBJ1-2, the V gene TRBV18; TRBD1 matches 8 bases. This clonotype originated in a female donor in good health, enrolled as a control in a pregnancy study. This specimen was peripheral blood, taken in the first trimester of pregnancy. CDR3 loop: CASSPGTGGEVGYTF. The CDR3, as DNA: TGTGCCAGCTCACCCGGGACAGGTGGCGAGGTTGGCTACACCTTC. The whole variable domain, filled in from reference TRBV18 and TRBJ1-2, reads NAGVMQNPRHLVRRRGQEARLRCSPMKGHSHVYWYRQLPEEGLKFMVYLQKENIIDESGMPKERFSAEFPKEGPSILRIQQVVRGDSAAYFCASSPGTGGEVGYTFGSGTRLTVV.